One sample yielded the 29 T cell receptor beta chains listed below, sequenced in a study of CD8 T cells in Susac syndrome. With random hexamers, reverse transcription was performed on about 0.5 to 1 ug of RNA. A single record per CDR3 protein comes from TCRdb applying MiXCR to the immunoSEQ multiplex PCR reads. The sample contains around 170,000 distinct CDR3 sequences, under 95% of which appear only once. The material sequenced was CD4+ T cells from PBMCs. These receptors were taken from a human donor in good health.

V is TRBV20-1 and J is TRBJ1-5, with D hard to call. The CDR3 loop spans 13 amino acids. V lost 1 base and J 4 bases, leaving 8 bases between the germline ends. CDR1 is DFQATT, CDR2 SNEGSKA, per germline (reference sequence). Here the CDR3 reads CSARGQLNQPQHF. CDR3 DNA sequence: TGCAGTGCTAGAGGGCAGTTGAATCAGCCCCAGCATTTT.

The chain carries TRBV28 and TRBJ2-2; 9 positions match TRBD1. In germline, CDR1 is MDHEN, CDR2 SYDVKM. The CDR3 loop spans 15 amino acids. V lost 8 bases to trimming and J lost 6 bases; unmatched junction nucleotides: 10. The chain's CDR3 is CASVPGTGRAGELFF. The CDR3 DNA follows: TGTGCCAGCGTACCCGGGACAGGGAGAGCCGGGGAGCTGTTTTTT.

The V call is TRBV7-2, the J call TRBJ1-2; no firm D call. Between the trimmed V and J ends, which lost 5 bases and 6 bases, there was a span of 16 bases. The CDR3 spans 14 residues. Germline CDR1 SGHTA, CDR2 FQGNSA. The CDR3 here is CASSPGEGPDGYTF. The CDR3 region has the DNA TGTGCCAGCAGCCCCGGGGAGGGTCCTGATGGCTACACCTTC. The variable domain in full, completed from reference TRBV7-2 and TRBJ1-2, reads GAGVSQSPSNKVTEKGKDVELRCDPISGHTALYWYRQSLGQGLEFLIYFQGNSAPDKSGLPSDRFSAERTGGSVSTLTIQRTQQEDSAVYLCASSPGEGPDGYTFGSGTRLTVV.

J is TRBJ1-1 and V is TRBV21-1. TRBV21-1 is deemed a pseudogene. The CDR3 length is 15 residues. The CDR3 nucleotides read TGTGCCAGCAGCAAAGACGGCAGGGTAAGGACTGAAGCTTTCTTT. Translating gives CASSKDGRVRTEAFF.

The V call is TRBV2, the J call TRBJ2-6; TRBD2 is a possible D gene (7 bases). The CDR3 runs 18 residues. Trimming shortened V by 0 bases and J by 1 base, and 13 bases separated the two germline ends. Germline V gene data show CDR1 as SNHLY and CDR2 as FYNNEI. The CDR3 DNA follows: TGTGCCAGCAGTGAAGCGGGGGGGGCTGGGTCTGGGGCCAACGTCCTGACTTTC. Encoded protein: CASSEAGGAGSGANVLTF.

The chain uses TRBV29-1 and TRBJ2-3; D remains ambiguous. There are 14 residues in the CDR3. Germline lookup yields CDR1 SQVTM and CDR2 ANQGSEA. With 6 bases removed from V and 1 base from J, the gap between germline ends came to 14 bases. The CDR3 bases are TGCAGCGTCGTAGTCACACTGGGCACAGATACGCAGTATTTT. Its translation is CSVVVTLGTDTQYF.

This sequence joins TRBV7-6 and TRBJ2-2; 7 positions match TRBD2. Germline V gene data show CDR1 as SGHVS and CDR2 as FNYEAQ. The length of the CDR3 is 17 residues. The junction had 11 bases not matched to a gene; V was cut back by 4 bases and J by 3 bases. CDR3 nucleotide sequence: TGTGCCAGCAGCTCCCCAGGCGGGAGACGGGACACCGGGGAGCTGTTTTTT. This sequence encodes CASSSPGGRRDTGELFF.

V gene TRBV5-1 combines with J gene TRBJ1-5; D call uncertain. The V and J ends lost 0 bases and 0 bases respectively, with 7 bases between them. Germline loops: CDR1 SGHRS, CDR2 YFSETQ. The CDR3 spans 15 residues. CDR3 DNA: TGCGCCAGCAGCTTGGACGGCTATAGCAATCAGCCCCAGCATTTT. It encodes CASSLDGYSNQPQHF.

CDR3 nucleotides: TGTGCCAGCAGCGTAGGTAGAAGAAACTATGGCTACACCTTC. Encoded protein: CASSVGRRNYGYTF. The rearrangement joins TRBV9 to TRBJ1-2; D gene unclear. CDR1 is SGDLS, CDR2 YYNGEE, per germline. The CDR3 loop spans 14 amino acids. Between the trimmed V and J ends, which lost 0 bases and 2 bases, there was a span of 8 bases.

This clonotype was detected only a few times. This chain uses TRBV18 with TRBJ2-3; D gene uncertain. Per the germline V gene, CDR1 is KGHSH and CDR2 is LQKENI. Trimming left V 3 bases short and J 0 bases short, with 10 bases between. The CDR3 spans 15 residues. The CDR3 region has the DNA TGTGCCAGCTCACCCCCAGGACCTAGCACAGATACGCAGTATTTT. Residues: CASSPPGPSTDTQYF. Filled out from reference TRBV18 and TRBJ2-3, the complete variable domain reads NAGVMQNPRHLVRRRGQEARLRCSPMKGHSHVYWYRQLPEEGLKFMVYLQKENIIDESGMPKERFSAEFPKEGPSILRIQQVVRGDSAAYFCASSPPGPSTDTQYFGPGTRLTVL.

In this sample, this clonotype turned up once. The rearrangement uses TRBV29-1 and TRBJ1-1; TRBD1 matches at 9 bases. Per the germline V gene, CDR1 is SQVTM and CDR2 is ANQGSEA. V lost 7 bases to trimming and J lost 0 bases; unmatched junction nucleotides: 12. The CDR3 consists of 16 residues. CDR3 residues: CSAGQGWGMVNTEAFF. The CDR3 DNA is TGCAGCGCGGGACAGGGATGGGGCATGGTGAACACTGAAGCTTTCTTT.

This chain joins TRBV5-1 and TRBJ2-5, with 10 bases fitting TRBD1. The CDR3 contains 15 residues. Looked up from germline, CDR1 is SGHRS and CDR2 is YFSETQ. V was clipped by 2 bases and J by 5 bases; unmatched bases: 6. The CDR3 protein is CASSFGTGDGETQYF. CDR3 coding DNA: TGCGCCAGCAGCTTCGGGACAGGGGATGGCGAGACCCAGTACTTC.

The chain couples TRBV19 to TRBJ2-4; TRBD2 might be the D (5 bases). CDR1 is LNHDA and CDR2 is SQIVND in the germline V gene (reference sequence). The CDR3 contains 13 residues. Trimming stripped 5 bases from V and 8 bases from J, with 13 bases between. CDR3 bases: TGTGCCAGTAGTCCCCTGGACTGGGACATTCAGTACTTC. Amino acid sequence: CASSPLDWDIQYF.

This clonotype came up once. The chain is built from TRBV20-1 and TRBJ2-7; maybe TRBD2 (5 bases). The CDR3 sequence is 15 residues long. V was cut by 3 bases and J by 0 bases, with 15 bases left in between. Germline V lookup: CDR1 DFQATT, CDR2 SNEGSKA (reference sequence). The CDR3 DNA is TGCAGTGCTAGCCAACGGAGGCAAACCTCCTACGAGCAGTACTTC. Encoded protein: CSASQRRQTSYEQYF.

The chain employs TRBV7-6 and TRBJ2-2, with D possibly matching TRBD2 (6 bases). Trimming shortened V by 5 bases and J by 5 bases, and 15 bases separated the two germline ends. CDR1 and CDR2 from the germline V gene are SGHVS and FNYEAQ. This CDR3 region has 15 residues. The DNA of the CDR3 is TGTGCCAGCAGCCGGGCCCAGGCGGGGACCGGGGAGCTGTTTTTT. It encodes CASSRAQAGTGELFF.

The chain couples TRBV7-2 to TRBJ1-2; 8 bases are shared with TRBD1. The germline V gene encodes CDR1 SGHTA and CDR2 FQGNSA. This CDR3 has 14 residues. Trimming cost V 4 bases and J 5 bases; bases outside gene matches: 6. The CDR3 spells CASSYGQGLYGYTF. The DNA for the CDR3 is TGTGCCAGCAGCTACGGACAGGGCCTTTATGGCTACACCTTC.

This chain uses TRBV20-1 with TRBJ2-1; D may be TRBD2 (6 bases). The CDR3 sequence is 16 residues long. Germline V gene lookup returns CDR1 DFQATT and CDR2 SNEGSKA (reference sequence). V was pared by 0 bases and J by 3 bases, with 15 bases between. In DNA form, the CDR3 reads TGCAGTGCTAGAGATCGACCGGGGGACCTCTACAATGAGCAGTTCTTC. As protein: CSARDRPGDLYNEQFF.

This chain uses TRBV7-6 with TRBJ2-1; possible D gene TRBD1, 5 bases. V dropped 5 bases and J dropped 5 bases, with 19 bases sitting between them. This CDR3 spans 16 amino acids. The germline CDR1 and CDR2 sequences are SGHVS and FNYEAQ. CDR3 coding DNA: TGTGCCAGCAGCCTTCGTTTGGGGCACGTAGACAATGAGCAGTTCTTC. It is translated as CASSLRLGHVDNEQFF.

The V call is TRBV4-3, the J call TRBJ2-5; D may be TRBD1 (6 bases). Trimming removed 3 bases at V and 0 bases at J, with 14 bases between. This CDR3 has 16 residues. From germline, CDR1 is LGHNA and CDR2 YSLEER. The DNA of the CDR3 is TGCGCCAGCAGCCAGGGGGCAGCCCGGGACCAAGAGACCCAGTACTTC. Its protein product is CASSQGAARDQETQYF.

V is TRBV5-1 and J is TRBJ2-7; perhaps TRBD1 as D (6 bases). The length of the CDR3 is 16 residues. The germline V gene has CDR1 SGHRS and CDR2 YFSETQ. Trimming removed 0 bases at V and 7 bases at J, with 20 bases between. CDR3 in amino acids: CASSLGGGPPRGEQYF. CDR3 DNA sequence: TGCGCCAGCAGCTTGGGAGGCGGCCCTCCGAGGGGGGAGCAGTACTTC.

The rearrangement links TRBV3-1 to TRBJ1-2; no clear D gene. Trimming took 0 bases from V and 7 from J, leaving 9 bases between them. CDR3 length: 13 residues. Per the germline V gene, CDR1 is LGHDT and CDR2 is YNNKEL (reference sequence). Here the CDR3 reads CASSQEGQRGYTF. The CDR3 DNA is TGTGCCAGCAGCCAAGAAGGCCAGCGTGGCTACACCTTC.

V is TRBV18 and J is TRBJ2-3; 9 bases match TRBD2. CDR3 length: 16 residues. Germline V gene sequence: CDR1 KGHSH, CDR2 LQKENI. The junction had 9 bases not matched to a gene; V was cut back by 3 bases and J by 5 bases. DNA of the CDR3: TGTGCCAGCTCACCTCTAGCGGGGTTACCACAAGATACGCAGTATTTT. This gives the protein CASSPLAGLPQDTQYF. Drawing the rest from reference TRBV18 and TRBJ2-3, the complete variable domain is NAGVMQNPRHLVRRRGQEARLRCSPMKGHSHVYWYRQLPEEGLKFMVYLQKENIIDESGMPKERFSAEFPKEGPSILRIQQVVRGDSAAYFCASSPLAGLPQDTQYFGPGTRLTVL.

The V gene is TRBV5-1, the J gene TRBJ1-4, with a possible D match to TRBD1 (5 bases). Germline V lookup: CDR1 SGHRS, CDR2 YFSETQ. The V end was cut by 4 bases, the J end by 6 bases, with 13 bases between. CDR3 size: 14 residues. The CDR3 is CASSLGTTHEKLFF. The CDR3 bases are TGCGCCAGCAGCCTCGGGACGACCCATGAAAAACTGTTTTTT.

CDR3 DNA: TGTGCCAGCAGCCAAGTACGAGAGACCCAGTACTTC. This translates into CASSQVRETQYF. V is TRBV14 and J is TRBJ2-5, with D uncertain. The CDR3 is made up of 12 amino acids. CDR1 and CDR2 (germline): SGHDN, FVKESK. V lost 1 base, J lost 4 bases, and 4 bases lay in between.

The CDR3 reads CASSLPGGVGGANVLTF. The CDR3 coding sequence is TGTGCCAGCAGTTTACCCGGGGGGGTAGGAGGGGCCAACGTCCTGACTTTC. J is TRBJ2-6 and V is TRBV28; TRBD2 matches 8 bases. V trimming: 2 bases; J trimming: 4 bases; junction bases outside the gene matches: 7. CDR1 is MDHEN and CDR2 is SYDVKM in the germline V gene. CDR3 length: 17 residues.

The genes are TRBV24-1 and TRBJ2-1; D is unclear. Germline CDR1 and CDR2: KGHDR and SFDVKD. With 2 bases removed from V and 7 bases from J, the gap between germline ends came to 5 bases. This CDR3 has 12 residues. The CDR3 DNA follows: TGTGCCACCAGTGATTACAGTAATGAGCAGTTCTTC. This codes for CATSDYSNEQFF.

The chain has TRBV30 and TRBJ1-4; D gene uncertain. The CDR3 contains 10 residues. The V gene lost 3 bases and the J gene lost 8 bases, with 4 bases spanning the gap. The germline V gene has CDR1 GTSNPN and CDR2 SVGIG (reference sequence). CDR3 protein: CAWRDEKLFF. For the CDR3, the DNA is TGTGCCTGGAGGGACGAAAAACTGTTTTTT. Supplemented by reference TRBV30 and TRBJ1-4, the full variable domain reads SQTIHQWPATLVQPVGSPLSLECTVEGTSNPNLYWYRQAAGRGLQLLFYSVGIGQISSEVPQNLSASRPQDRQFILSSKKLLLSDSGFYLCAWRDEKLFFGSGTQLSVL.

This sequence joins TRBV6-5 and TRBJ1-1; a weak D match, TRBD1 (5 bases). The germline CDR1 and CDR2 sequences are MNHEY and SVGAGI. Trimming took 6 bases from V and 12 from J, leaving 26 bases between them. The CDR3 spans 15 residues. In DNA, the CDR3 is TGTGCCAGCAGCCGGCTTTTTCGGACACTTCACACTTCTTTCTTT. This encodes CASSRLFRTLHTSFF.

The V and J genes are TRBV14 and TRBJ1-3; no reliable D call. The germline V gene has CDR1 SGHDN and CDR2 FVKESK. This CDR3 spans 15 amino acids. Trimming pared 1 base from V and 0 bases from J, leaving 7 bases between. The CDR3 loop is CASSQVGYSGNTIYF. DNA for the CDR3: TGTGCCAGCAGCCAAGTGGGTTACTCTGGAAACACCATATATTTT.